The next 8 T cell receptor beta chains were all read from a single sample in a study of cytomegalovirus exposure and HLA in healthy donors. The primer mix had 60 Vbeta and 13 Jbeta primers. TCRdb's copy holds only in-frame clones and misses some; the assay was immunoSEQ multiplex PCR. This table has 150,000 to 200,000 clones, around 75% appearing once. Sequenced material: PBMCs. The origin of the receptors is a male donor in good health and CMV-seronegative.

CDR3 sequence: CASSGREDEKLFF. The CDR3 DNA is TGTGCCAGCAGTGGCAGGGAGGATGAAAAACTGTTTTTT. This chain links TRBV9 with TRBJ1-4; possible D gene TRBD1, 5 bases. Trimming pared 5 bases from V and 6 bases from J, leaving 11 bases between. The CDR3 totals 13 residues. Germline V gene lookup returns CDR1 SGDLS and CDR2 YYNGEE.

On this clone itself: This specimen includes other DNA sequences encoding the same CDR3. V gene TRBV28 combines with J gene TRBJ2-7; 7 nucleotides agree with TRBD1. From germline, CDR1 is MDHEN and CDR2 SYDVKM. The length of the CDR3 is 15 residues. J lost 1 base, V lost 4 bases, and 7 bases had no gene match. The CDR3 loop is CASSSPGTDSYEQYF. The CDR3 coding sequence is TGTGCCAGCAGTTCACCTGGGACAGATTCCTACGAGCAGTACTTC.

This clone was seen only a few times. The chain recombines TRBV7-9 with TRBJ1-1; the match to TRBD1 covers 7 bases. The CDR3 covers 15 residues. The V segment lost 7 bases and the J segment 0 bases; nucleotides outside the gene matches: 8. Germline V gene lookup returns CDR1 SEHNR and CDR2 FQNEAQ (reference sequence). CDR3 coding DNA: TGTGCCAGCAAGACAGGGCCCTTACTGAACACTGAAGCTTTCTTT. It translates to CASKTGPLLNTEAFF.

This chain connects TRBV2 to TRBJ2-1; 11 nucleotides match TRBD1. CDR1 and CDR2 from the germline V gene are SNHLY and FYNNEI. V shed 8 bases and J 7 bases; nucleotides not matched to a gene: 7. The CDR3 is 14 amino acids. CDR3 DNA: TGTGCCAGCTTTCCGGGACAGGGGGTAAATGAGCAGTTCTTC. Translating it yields CASFPGQGVNEQFF.

The chain employs TRBV5-6 and TRBJ2-2, with TRBD2 matching over 12 bases. V shed 3 bases, J shed 2 bases, and the junction held 5 bases outside the gene matches. The CDR3 is made up of 17 amino acids. Germline V gives CDR1 SGHDT, CDR2 YYEEEE. The CDR3 protein is CASSWRTSGINTGELFF. The CDR3 DNA reads as TGTGCCAGCAGCTGGAGGACTAGCGGGATTAACACCGGGGAGCTGTTTTTT. The full variable domain, completed using reference TRBV5-6 and TRBJ2-2, is DAGVTQSPTHLIKTRGQQVTLRCSPKSGHDTVSWYQQALGQGPQFIFQYYEEEERQRGNFPDRFSGHQFPNYSSELNVNALLLGDSALYLCASSWRTSGINTGELFFGEGSRLTVL.

The chain carries TRBV7-2 and TRBJ2-3; 8 bases match TRBD2. This CDR3 comprises 14 residues. Looked up from germline, CDR1 is SGHTA and CDR2 is FQGNSA. J lost 4 bases, V lost 5 bases, and 5 bases had no gene match. The DNA of the CDR3 is TGTGCCAGCAGCCTCACTAGCGGTTCAGATACGCAGTATTTT. Encoded protein: CASSLTSGSDTQYF.

The V and J genes are TRBV9 and TRBJ2-1; weak D call: TRBD2 (5 bases). The CDR3 consists of 12 residues. Germline CDR1 SGDLS, CDR2 YYNGEE. V lost 8 bases, J lost 5 bases, and 11 bases lay in between. The CDR3 nucleotides read TGTGCCAGTTCGACTAACAACAATGAGCAGTTCTTC. Translated, it gives CASSTNNNEQFF.

This sequence joins TRBV25-1 and TRBJ2-7, with 10 bases matching TRBD2. Germline values: CDR1 MGHDK, CDR2 SYGVNS. V lost 2 bases, J lost 4 bases, and 5 bases stayed unmatched. This CDR3 is 15 amino acids long. The CDR3 coding sequence is TGTGCCAGCAGTGAAAGCCTAGCGGGAGTATACGAGCAGTACTTC. It yields the protein CASSESLAGVYEQYF.